This T cell receptor (beta chain) appears in the sequencing data of a study of blood T cell repertoires in COVID-19. TCRdb's copy holds only in-frame clones and misses some; the assay was immunoSEQ multiplex PCR. The profile shows about 30,000 clones, around 80% of them singletons. Germline CDR1 and CDR2: SGHRS and YFSETQ. The CDR3 runs 15 residues. V lost 5 bases and J lost 3, with 15 bases in between. The sequence came from a man at least 80 years old with acute or convalescent COVID-19. This chain connects TRBV5-1 to TRBJ2-1; D might be TRBD1 (6 bases). The sequenced sample was peripheral blood. CDR3 in DNA: TGCGCCAGCAGTCCTCACGTGGACAGCTACAATGAGCAGTTCTTC. The encoded protein is CASSPHVDSYNEQFF.